These T cell receptor beta chains were read from a single sample in a study of T-cell reconstitution after alpha-beta-depleted transplantation in children. A single record per CDR3 protein comes from TCRdb applying MiXCR to the PCR reads. This table has about 160,000 distinct CDR3 sequences, 11% appearing once. Material: PBMCs, obtained before TCRalphabeta/CD19-depleted stem cell transplant. The origin of the receptors is a boy between 2 and 10 years old with acute myeloid leukemia, due to receive a stem cell transplant. Both conserved end residues are part of each CDR3. Each record gives: V gene, CDR3 length, J gene, clone size, D gene, CDR3 DNA, CDR3 protein. A D gene is named only where the DNA matches it firmly. Clone size is given for some rows only: seen once, a few or many times, or a class if the clone is expanded.

TRBV5-1	16	TRBJ2-1	many	TRBD1	TGCGCCAGCAGCTTGCGCGAGGACAGGGGACACAATGAGCAGTTCTTC	CASSLREDRGHNEQFF
TRBV29-1	10	TRBJ2-3	many	NA	TGCAGCACTAACACAGATACGCAGTATTTT	CSTNTDTQYF
TRBV12-3/TRBV12-4	14	TRBJ2-1	many	NA	TGTGCCAGCAGCCGTAACACCGGGACGCGTGAGCAGTTCTTC	CASSRNTGTREQFF
TRBV28	13	TRBJ1-2	many	NA	TGTGCCAGCAGTTTACCCAACCTCGGGGGCTACACCTTC	CASSLPNLGGYTF
TRBV7-2	13	TRBJ1-1	many	NA	TGTGCCAGCAGCTTAGCCCAGGGGACTGAAGCTTTCTTT	CASSLAQGTEAFF
TRBV20-1	12	TRBJ2-1	many	NA	TGCAGTGTGGGACCGATCTACAATGAGCAGTTCTTC	CSVGPIYNEQFF
TRBV12-3/TRBV12-4	14	TRBJ2-3	many	NA	TGTGCCAGCAGTTTTCGTGCTAGCACAGATACGCAGTATTTT	CASSFRASTDTQYF
TRBV24-1	13	TRBJ2-1	many	NA	TGTGCCACCAGACTCGGGGGCCACAATGAGCAGTTCTTC	CATRLGGHNEQFF
TRBV24-1	15	TRBJ1-1	many	NA	TGTGCCACAAGCCCGGGAGATAGATTGAACACTGAAGCTTTCTTT	CATSPGDRLNTEAFF
TRBV5-1	16	TRBJ2-5	few	TRBD1	TGCGCCAGCAGCTTGTTCGGGACAGACAGACAAGAGACCCAGTACTTC	CASSLFGTDRQETQYF
TRBV29-1	13	TRBJ2-2	many	TRBD2	TGCAGCGCAACGGGACTAAGCACCGGGGAGCTGTTTTTT	CSATGLSTGELFF
TRBV20-1	14	TRBJ1-1	medium-sized	NA	TGCAGTGCTAGGCTCCGGGACCGGAACACTGAAGCTTTCTTT	CSARLRDRNTEAFF
TRBV12-3/TRBV12-4	16	TRBJ2-4	many	NA	TGTGCCAGCAGTTTAGCCGGACTCATCCTGGGTAACATTCAGTACTTC	CASSLAGLILGNIQYF
TRBV12-3/TRBV12-4	15	TRBJ2-1	many	TRBD2	TGTGCCAGCAGTTTAGGCGGGAGCTTCTACAATGAGCAGTTCTTC	CASSLGGSFYNEQFF
TRBV20-1	14	TRBJ1-2	many	NA	TGCAGTGCTAGTAGCGGGGGGCGCACCTATGGCTACACCTTC	CSASSGGRTYGYTF
TRBV20-1	15	TRBJ1-3	many	TRBD1	TGCAGTGCACCCAGGGGGGGGGCACCAGGAAACACCATATATTTT	CSAPRGGAPGNTIYF
TRBV30	14	TRBJ1-6	few	NA	TGTGCCTGGAGCCGGGTTAGCTATAATTCACCCCTCCACTTT	CAWSRVSYNSPLHF
TRBV4-2	15	TRBJ2-5	NA	NA	TGTGCCAGCAGCCAAAAACCAGATAACCAAGAGACCCAGTACTTC	CASSQKPDNQETQYF
TRBV7-2	12	TRBJ2-3	many	NA	TGTGCCAGCAGCTCGGGCACAGATACGCAGTATTTT	CASSSGTDTQYF
TRBV12-3/TRBV12-4	15	TRBJ2-7	many	NA	TGTGCCAGCAGTTGGGACACCTCGAGCTCCTACGAGCAGTACTTC	CASSWDTSSSYEQYF
TRBV20-1	14	TRBJ1-6	many	NA	TGCAGTGCTACAAGACAGGCCTATAATTCACCCCTCCACTTT	CSATRQAYNSPLHF
TRBV19	16	TRBJ2-1	NA	NA	TGTGCCAGTAGTAAAGACGGGGCGAGCTCCTACAATGAGCAGTTCTTC	CASSKDGASSYNEQFF
TRBV7-2	15	TRBJ2-3	many	TRBD2	TGTGCCAGCAGCTTAGTGGGGACTAGTGCAGATACGCAGTATTTT	CASSLVGTSADTQYF
TRBV12-3/TRBV12-4	14	TRBJ2-3	many	NA	TGTGCCAGCAGCCCTACCCTAGGGATAGATACGCAGTATTTT	CASSPTLGIDTQYF
TRBV20-1	15	TRBJ2-5	many	TRBD2	TGCAGTGCCAGTGGGTCAGCGGGGGGGCACGAGACCCAGTACTTC	CSASGSAGGHETQYF
TRBV14	16	TRBJ2-1	NA	NA	TGTGCCAGCAGCCAAGAAACGGGGGCGCCCCGGAATGAGCAGTTCTTC	CASSQETGAPRNEQFF